Below are 2 T cell receptor beta chains sequenced from a single sample in a study of blood T cell repertoires in COVID-19. This table comes from immunoSEQ multiplex PCR, and its TCRdb copy is limited to in-frame clones, with some not included. In the table there are about 300,000 clones, approximately 89% of which are singletons. Specimen: peripheral blood. All receptors come from a woman in her 30s with COVID-19, enrolled during active disease.

The V call is TRBV2, the J call TRBJ2-3; TRBD2 agrees at 7 bases. CDR1 and CDR2 (germline): SNHLY, FYNNEI. This CDR3 has 14 residues. The CDR3, as DNA: TGTGCTTCGCGGGGGACTTTTCTCGCAGATACGCAGTATTTT. This codes for CASRGTFLADTQYF.

V and J are TRBV4-1 and TRBJ2-5, with D tentatively TRBD1 (6 bases). Germline values: CDR1 MGHRA, CDR2 YSYEKL. CDR3 length equals 17 residues. V was shortened by 2 bases and J by 0 bases, with 16 bases between the two germline ends. The CDR3 sequence is CASSQIPGHLDQETQYF. The CDR3 nucleotides are TGCGCCAGCAGCCAAATTCCGGGACACCTTGACCAAGAGACCCAGTACTTC.